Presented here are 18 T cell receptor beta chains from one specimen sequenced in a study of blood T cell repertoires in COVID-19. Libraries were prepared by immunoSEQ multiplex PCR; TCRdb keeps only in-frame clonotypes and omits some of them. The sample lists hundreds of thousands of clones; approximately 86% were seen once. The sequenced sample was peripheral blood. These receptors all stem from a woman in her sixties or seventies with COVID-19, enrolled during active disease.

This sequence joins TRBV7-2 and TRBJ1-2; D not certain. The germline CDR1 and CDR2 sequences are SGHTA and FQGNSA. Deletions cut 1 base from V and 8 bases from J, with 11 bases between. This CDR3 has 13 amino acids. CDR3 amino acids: CASSLVFPLGYTF. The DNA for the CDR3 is TGTGCCAGCAGCTTAGTTTTCCCCCTGGGCTACACCTTC.

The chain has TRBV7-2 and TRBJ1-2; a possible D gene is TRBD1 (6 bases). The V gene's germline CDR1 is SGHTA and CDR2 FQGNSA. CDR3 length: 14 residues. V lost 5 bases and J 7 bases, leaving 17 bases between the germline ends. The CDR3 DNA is TGTGCCAGCAGCGGCCGGACAGTATCGATTGGCTACACCTTC. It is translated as CASSGRTVSIGYTF.

The CDR3 reads CASSPHGGSEQYF. The CDR3 DNA follows: TGTGCCAGTAGCCCTCATGGAGGGTCCGAGCAGTACTTC. The chain couples TRBV19 to TRBJ2-7; a possible D gene is TRBD2 (6 bases). CDR3 length: 13 amino acids. Germline assignment: CDR1 LNHDA and CDR2 SQIVND (reference sequence). The V gene lost 6 bases and the J gene lost 6 bases, with 15 bases spanning the gap.

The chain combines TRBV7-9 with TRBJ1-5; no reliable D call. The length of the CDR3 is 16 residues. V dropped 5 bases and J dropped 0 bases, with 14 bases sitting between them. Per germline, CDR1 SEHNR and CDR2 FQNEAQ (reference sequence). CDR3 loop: CASSPPGSISNQPQHF. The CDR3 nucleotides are TGTGCCAGCAGCCCCCCCGGGTCGATTAGCAATCAGCCCCAGCATTTT.

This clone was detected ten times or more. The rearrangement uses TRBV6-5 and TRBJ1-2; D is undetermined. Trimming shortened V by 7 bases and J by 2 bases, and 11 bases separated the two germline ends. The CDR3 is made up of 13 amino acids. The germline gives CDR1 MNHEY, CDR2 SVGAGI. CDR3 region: CASTRPPNYGYTF. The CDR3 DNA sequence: TGTGCCAGCACGCGTCCGCCCAACTATGGCTACACCTTC.

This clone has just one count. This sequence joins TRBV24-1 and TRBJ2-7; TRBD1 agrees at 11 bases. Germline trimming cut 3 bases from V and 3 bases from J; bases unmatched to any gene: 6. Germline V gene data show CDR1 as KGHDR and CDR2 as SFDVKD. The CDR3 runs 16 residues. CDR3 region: CATSDTGTGGLYEQYF. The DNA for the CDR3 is TGTGCCACCAGTGATACTGGGACAGGGGGGCTCTACGAGCAGTACTTC.

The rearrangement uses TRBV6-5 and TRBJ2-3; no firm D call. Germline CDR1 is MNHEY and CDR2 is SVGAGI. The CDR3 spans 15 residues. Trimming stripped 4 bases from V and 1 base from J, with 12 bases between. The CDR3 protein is CASSFPISRTDTQYF. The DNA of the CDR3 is TGTGCCAGCAGTTTTCCTATTTCACGCACAGATACGCAGTATTTT.

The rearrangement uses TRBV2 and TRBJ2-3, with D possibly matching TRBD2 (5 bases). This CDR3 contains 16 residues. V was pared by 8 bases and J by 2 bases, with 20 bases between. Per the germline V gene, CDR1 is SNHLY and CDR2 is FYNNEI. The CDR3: CASRAPEGLNTDTQYF. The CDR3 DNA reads TGTGCCAGCCGGGCCCCCGAGGGATTAAACACAGATACGCAGTATTTT.

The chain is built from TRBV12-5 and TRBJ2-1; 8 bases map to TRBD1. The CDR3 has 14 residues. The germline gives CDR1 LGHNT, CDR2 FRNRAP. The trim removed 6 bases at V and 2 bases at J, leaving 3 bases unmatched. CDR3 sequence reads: CASGGRGPYNEQFF. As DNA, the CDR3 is TGTGCTAGTGGGGGCAGGGGGCCCTACAATGAGCAGTTCTTC.

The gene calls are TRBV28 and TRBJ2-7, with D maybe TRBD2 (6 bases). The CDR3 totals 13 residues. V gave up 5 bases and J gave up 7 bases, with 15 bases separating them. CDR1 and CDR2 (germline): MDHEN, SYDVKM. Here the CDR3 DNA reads TGTGCCAGCAGTATACCGGGACTGTTAGAGCAGTACTTC. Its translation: CASSIPGLLEQYF.

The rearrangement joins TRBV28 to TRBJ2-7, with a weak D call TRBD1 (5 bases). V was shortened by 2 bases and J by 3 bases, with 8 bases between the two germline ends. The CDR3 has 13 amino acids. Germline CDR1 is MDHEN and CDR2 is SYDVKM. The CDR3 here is CASSLEGDYEQYF. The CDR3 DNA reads TGTGCCAGCAGTTTAGAAGGGGACTACGAGCAGTACTTC.

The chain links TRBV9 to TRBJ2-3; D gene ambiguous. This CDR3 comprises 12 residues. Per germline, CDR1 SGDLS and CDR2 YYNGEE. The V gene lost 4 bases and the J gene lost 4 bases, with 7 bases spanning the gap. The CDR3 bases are TGTGCCAGCAGCCCCCCGGCAGATACGCAGTATTTT. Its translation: CASSPPADTQYF. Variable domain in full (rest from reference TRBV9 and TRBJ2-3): DSGVTQTPKHLITATGQRVTLRCSPRSGDLSVYWYQQSLDQGLQFLIQYYNGEERAKGNILERFSAQQFPDLHSELNLSSLELGDSALYFCASSPPADTQYFGPGTRLTVL.

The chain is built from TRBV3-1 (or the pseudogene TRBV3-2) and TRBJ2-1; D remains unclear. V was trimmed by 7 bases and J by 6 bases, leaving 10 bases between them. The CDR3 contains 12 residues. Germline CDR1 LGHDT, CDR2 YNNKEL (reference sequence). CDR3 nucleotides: TGTGCCAGCACCTCGCTCGGCAATGAGCAGTTCTTC. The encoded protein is CASTSLGNEQFF.

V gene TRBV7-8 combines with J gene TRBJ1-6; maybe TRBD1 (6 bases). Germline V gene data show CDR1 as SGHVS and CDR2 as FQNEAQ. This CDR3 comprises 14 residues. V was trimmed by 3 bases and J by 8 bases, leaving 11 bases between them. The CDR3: CASSFRGDDSPLHF. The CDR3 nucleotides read TGTGCCAGCAGCTTCAGGGGTGATGATTCACCCCTCCACTTT.

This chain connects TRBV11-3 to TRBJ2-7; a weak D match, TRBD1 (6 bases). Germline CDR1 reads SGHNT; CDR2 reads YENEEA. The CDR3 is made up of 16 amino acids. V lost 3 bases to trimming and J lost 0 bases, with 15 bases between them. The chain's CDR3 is CASSLRLVQGSYEQYF. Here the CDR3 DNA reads TGTGCCAGCAGCTTGAGATTGGTACAGGGCTCCTACGAGCAGTACTTC.

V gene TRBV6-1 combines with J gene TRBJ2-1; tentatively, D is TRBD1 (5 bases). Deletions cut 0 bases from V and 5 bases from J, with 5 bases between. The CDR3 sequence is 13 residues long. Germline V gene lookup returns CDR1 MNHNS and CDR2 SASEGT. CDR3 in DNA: TGTGCCAGCAGTGAAGCGGACAACAATGAGCAGTTCTTC. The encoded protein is CASSEADNNEQFF.

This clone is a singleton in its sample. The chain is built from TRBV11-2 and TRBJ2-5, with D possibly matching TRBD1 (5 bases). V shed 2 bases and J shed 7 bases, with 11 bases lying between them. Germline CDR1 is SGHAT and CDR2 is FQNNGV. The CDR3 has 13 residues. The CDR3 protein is CASSLTGSGTQYF. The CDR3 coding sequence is TGTGCCAGCAGCTTAACAGGCAGTGGGACCCAGTACTTC.

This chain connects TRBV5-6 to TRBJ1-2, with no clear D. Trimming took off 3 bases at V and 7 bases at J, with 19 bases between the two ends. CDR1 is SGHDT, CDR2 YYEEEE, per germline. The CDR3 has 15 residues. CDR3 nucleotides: TGTGCCAGCAGCTGGTTGGGCTCCCCGGGGAGTGGCTACACCTTC. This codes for CASSWLGSPGSGYTF.